Below, 23 T cell receptor beta chains from the same sample are listed, as sequenced in a study of blood T cell repertoires in COVID-19. Using immunoSEQ multiplex PCR, the repertoire was profiled, and TCRdb retains in-frame clones only, with some absent. The sample has roughly 150,000 clones, 60% to 80% seen once. Sequencing was carried out using peripheral blood. The receptors originated from a man in his 70s with acute or convalescent COVID-19.

The chain uses TRBV13 and TRBJ2-1; tentative D call: TRBD2 (5 bases). Germline V gives CDR1 PRHDT, CDR2 FYEKMQ (reference sequence). V lost 7 bases, J lost 3 bases, and 13 bases lay in between. CDR3 length: 14 amino acids. CDR3 sequence (DNA): TGTGCCAGCAAGAGGGCGGGCCGCTACAATGAGCAGTTCTTC. Amino acid sequence: CASKRAGRYNEQFF. Using reference TRBV13 and TRBJ2-1 for the parts outside the CDR3, the full variable domain is AAGVIQSPRHLIKEKRETATLKCYPIPRHDTVYWYQQGPGQDPQFLISFYEKMQSDKGSIPDRFSAQQFSDYHSELNMSSLELGDSALYFCASKRAGRYNEQFFGPGTRLTVL.

The genes are TRBV4-1 and TRBJ2-3; 11 positions match TRBD2. Germline CDR1 and CDR2: MGHRA and YSYEKL. The CDR3 contains 18 residues. V was clipped by 0 bases and J by 3 bases; unmatched bases: 8. CDR3 amino acids: CASSQEFPSGGFTDTQYF. In DNA form, the CDR3 reads TGCGCCAGCAGCCAAGAGTTTCCTAGCGGGGGGTTTACAGATACGCAGTATTTT.

This clone has just a few counts. This chain joins TRBV5-1 and TRBJ1-1; the match to TRBD1 covers 7 bases. Losses at the gene ends were 5 bases for V and 0 bases for J; bases not matched to a gene: 4. Germline assignment: CDR1 SGHRS and CDR2 YFSETQ. The CDR3 totals 14 residues. Here the CDR3 reads CASSPTGMNTEAFF. CDR3 in DNA: TGCGCCAGCAGTCCGACAGGGATGAACACTGAAGCTTTCTTT.

The chain combines TRBV9 with TRBJ1-1; D gene uncertain. V was clipped by 6 bases and J by 5 bases, with 17 bases between them. The CDR3 has 14 amino acids. Looked up from germline, CDR1 is SGDLS and CDR2 is YYNGEE. The CDR3: CASTYATSHTEAFF. The DNA of the CDR3 is TGTGCCAGCACCTATGCAACCTCCCATACTGAAGCTTTCTTT.

The V and J genes are TRBV6-1 and TRBJ2-7, with D perhaps TRBD1 (5 bases). Trimming took off 1 base at V and 6 bases at J, with 16 bases between the two ends. CDR1 is MNHNS and CDR2 is SASEGT in the germline V gene. The CDR3 spans 15 residues. CDR3 DNA sequence: TGTGCCAGCAGTGAAGATTTGGCCAGGGCCGGCGAGCAGTACTTC. It is translated as CASSEDLARAGEQYF.

The V call is TRBV27, the J call TRBJ2-7, with 7 bases identical to TRBD1. The CDR3 has 13 amino acids. Trimming took 4 bases from V and 9 from J; bases not matched to a gene: 9. Germline CDR1 MNHEY, CDR2 SMNVEV (reference sequence). The CDR3 DNA reads TGTGCCAGCAGTTACTCGCCGGGACAGAGGCAGTACTTC. Translating it yields CASSYSPGQRQYF.

The chain has TRBV21-1 and TRBJ2-7; the tabulated D call, TRBD1, remains unverified against the DNA. TRBV21-1 is assigned pseudogene status. CDR3 length equals 17 residues. The CDR3 sequence is CASSKEPDSQATYEQYF. The CDR3 DNA follows: TGTGCCAGCAGCAAAGAACCCGACAGCCAGGCCACCTACGAGCAGTACTTC.

This chain joins TRBV6-5 and TRBJ1-1; D gene unclear. Deletions cut 6 bases from V and 8 bases from J, with 13 bases between. The CDR3 spans 12 residues. Germline CDR1 reads MNHEY; CDR2 reads SVGAGI. CDR3 in amino acids: CASSFSTGEAFF. The CDR3 bases are TGTGCCAGCAGCTTCTCGACGGGAGAAGCTTTCTTT.

This clone was observed a handful of times. The chain carries TRBV5-6 and TRBJ2-1, with TRBD1 as a possible D gene (6 bases). Germline lookup yields CDR1 SGHDT and CDR2 YYEEEE. This CDR3 comprises 15 residues. V was clipped by 0 bases and J by 7 bases, with 14 bases between them. CDR3 in amino acids: CASSLVQGMRNEQFF. The CDR3 nucleotides are TGTGCCAGCAGCTTGGTACAGGGTATGAGGAATGAGCAGTTCTTC.

The chain uses TRBV28 and TRBJ1-5, with a possible D match to TRBD1 (5 bases). Germline lookup yields CDR1 MDHEN and CDR2 SYDVKM. The germline V and J ends were trimmed by 7 bases and 1 base, with 14 bases remaining between them. The CDR3 length is 15 residues. The CDR3 here is CASTAGGSSNQPQHF. CDR3 bases: TGTGCCAGCACCGCGGGGGGATCGAGCAATCAGCCCCAGCATTTT.

The chain combines TRBV19 with TRBJ2-1; TRBD2 matches at 9 bases. The V and J ends lost 3 bases and 10 bases, in that order; junction bases with no gene match: 13. The CDR3 length is 16 residues. Germline CDR1 is LNHDA and CDR2 is SQIVND (reference sequence). CDR3 coding DNA: TGTGCCAGTAGTATTTCCGCGGGAGGGCCGGTCGGGGAGCAGTTCTTC. This translates into CASSISAGGPVGEQFF. The variable domain in full, with the rest retrieved from reference TRBV19 and TRBJ2-1, is DGGITQSPKYLFRKEGQNVTLSCEQNLNHDAMYWYRQDPGQGLRLIYYSQIVNDFQKGDIAEGYSVSREKKESFPLTVTSAQKNPTAFYLCASSISAGGPVGEQFFGPGTRLTVL.

This clone was counted once. The J gene is TRBJ2-5, the V gene TRBV3-1 (or the pseudogene TRBV3-2); tentative D call: TRBD2 (6 bases). This CDR3 region has 18 residues. V shed 2 bases and J shed 3 bases, with 22 bases lying between them. Germline V lookup: CDR1 LGHDT, CDR2 YNNKEL (reference sequence). As DNA, the CDR3 is TGTGCCAGCAGCCAAAAGACGGGGAGGAGTGGAGAGAAAGAGACCCAGTACTTC. As protein: CASSQKTGRSGEKETQYF.

This clone was recorded a few times. The rearrangement joins TRBV2 to TRBJ1-5; TRBD1 matches at 9 bases. With 4 bases clipped from V and 2 bases from J, the junction kept 6 bases outside the gene matches. This CDR3 comprises 16 residues. Per germline, CDR1 SNHLY and CDR2 FYNNEI. The CDR3 here is CASSATGGRGNQPQHF. CDR3 DNA: TGTGCCAGCAGTGCAACAGGGGGCAGGGGCAATCAGCCCCAGCATTTT.

This rearrangement joins TRBV28 to TRBJ2-3; 11 bases fit TRBD1. CDR3 length: 15 residues. The germline gives CDR1 MDHEN, CDR2 SYDVKM. With 7 bases clipped from V and 1 base from J, the junction kept 4 bases outside the gene matches. CDR3 loop: CASTLGQGGTDTQYF. DNA for the CDR3: TGTGCCAGCACCCTGGGACAGGGGGGCACAGATACGCAGTATTTT.

The chain employs TRBV9 and TRBJ2-4; 9 nucleotides line up with TRBD1. CDR1 SGDLS and CDR2 YYNGEE come from the germline V gene. V shed 4 bases, J shed 9 bases, and the junction held 14 bases outside the gene matches. The CDR3 runs to 16 residues. The CDR3 nucleotides read TGTGCCAGCAGCAATCCAGCTGGGACAGGGTCTAGCATTCAGTACTTC. Protein product: CASSNPAGTGSSIQYF.

The chain couples TRBV28 to TRBJ1-5; 8 nucleotides line up with TRBD1. Germline V gives CDR1 MDHEN, CDR2 SYDVKM. This CDR3 spans 16 amino acids. V lost 3 bases to trimming and J lost 6 bases; unmatched junction nucleotides: 10. The CDR3: CASSFGSTGVFQPQHF. The CDR3, as DNA: TGTGCCAGCAGTTTCGGTTCGACAGGGGTTTTTCAGCCCCAGCATTTT. Combining the CDR3 with reference TRBV28 and TRBJ1-5 gives the whole variable domain DVKVTQSSRYLVKRTGEKVFLECVQDMDHENMFWYRQDPGLGLRLIYFSYDVKMKEKGDIPEGYSVSREKKERFSLILESASTNQTSMYLCASSFGSTGVFQPQHFGDGTRLSIL.

The chain couples TRBV14 to TRBJ2-6; 7 bases fit TRBD1. V shed 6 bases and J 4 bases; nucleotides not matched to a gene: 6. Per the germline V gene, CDR1 is SGHDN and CDR2 is FVKESK. The CDR3 extends over 15 amino acids. DNA of the CDR3: TGTGCCAGCAGTCGCACAGGGGTCGGGGCCAACGTCCTGACTTTC. This codes for CASSRTGVGANVLTF.

This clone occurred once. The CDR3 DNA sequence: TGTGCCAGCAGCTATGGGACAGGGGAGCTGTTTTTT. This gives the protein CASSYGTGELFF. The rearrangement links TRBV7-8 to TRBJ2-2, with D possibly TRBD1 on 6 matching bases. Germline lookup yields CDR1 SGHVS and CDR2 FQNEAQ. Trimming cost V 4 bases and J 8 bases, with 8 bases left between them. This CDR3 is built from 12 residues.

V usage is TRBV7-8 and J usage is TRBJ2-2; D is perhaps TRBD1 (5 bases). Between the trimmed V and J ends, which lost 1 base and 6 bases, there was a span of 9 bases. The length of the CDR3 is 14 residues. The V gene's germline CDR1 is SGHVS and CDR2 FQNEAQ. The CDR3 reads CASSLVTGAGELFF. CDR3 DNA sequence: TGTGCCAGCAGCTTAGTCACAGGCGCCGGGGAGCTGTTTTTT.

The rearrangement joins TRBV19 to TRBJ2-1; weak D call: TRBD1 (6 bases). The CDR3 is 15 amino acids. V was trimmed by 7 bases and J by 0 bases, leaving 13 bases between them. From germline, CDR1 is LNHDA and CDR2 SQIVND (reference sequence). The CDR3 nucleotides read TGTGCCAGTACCAGGACAGAGAGCTCCTACAATGAGCAGTTCTTC. Its protein is CASTRTESSYNEQFF.

V and J are TRBV13 and TRBJ2-1, with D maybe TRBD2 (7 bases). CDR3 length equals 15 residues. Germline V gene sequence: CDR1 PRHDT, CDR2 FYEKMQ (reference sequence). Trimming took 2 bases from V and 6 from J, leaving 14 bases between them. The CDR3 loop is CASSLRRGQGNEQFF. CDR3 bases: TGTGCCAGCAGCTTAAGGCGGGGGCAGGGCAATGAGCAGTTCTTC.

J is TRBJ1-2 and V is TRBV6-1; D perhaps matches TRBD1 (6 bases). Germline loops: CDR1 MNHNS, CDR2 SASEGT. V lost 1 base, J lost 8 bases, and 11 bases lay in between. This CDR3 region has 13 residues. The CDR3 DNA reads TGTGCCAGCAGTGAAGAGCAGGGGTTAGGCTACACCTTC. This sequence encodes CASSEEQGLGYTF.

The gene calls are TRBV7-6 and TRBJ2-1; 8 bases fit TRBD1. The J segment lost 7 bases and the V segment lost 4 bases, leaving 12 bases of the junction unmatched. The germline V gene encodes CDR1 SGHVS and CDR2 FNYEAQ. CDR3 length equals 16 residues. CDR3 in DNA: TGTGCCAGCAGCTCACCGACAGGGGCACTAGAGAATGAGCAGTTCTTC. This codes for CASSSPTGALENEQFF.